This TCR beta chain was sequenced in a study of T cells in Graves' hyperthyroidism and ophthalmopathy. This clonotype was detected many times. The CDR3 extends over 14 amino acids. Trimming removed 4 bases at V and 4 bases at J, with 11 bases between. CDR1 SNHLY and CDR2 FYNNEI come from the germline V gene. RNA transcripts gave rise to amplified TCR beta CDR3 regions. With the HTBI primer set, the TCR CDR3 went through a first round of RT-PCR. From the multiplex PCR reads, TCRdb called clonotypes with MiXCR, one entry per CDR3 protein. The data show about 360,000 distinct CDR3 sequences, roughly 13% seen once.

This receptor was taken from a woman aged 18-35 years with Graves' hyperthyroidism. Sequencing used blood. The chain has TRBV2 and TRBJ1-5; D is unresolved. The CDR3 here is CASSGGSWNQPQHF. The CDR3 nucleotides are TGTGCCAGCAGTGGGGGTAGTTGGAATCAGCCCCAGCATTTT. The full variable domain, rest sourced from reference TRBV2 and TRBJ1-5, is EPEVTQTPSHQVTQMGQEVILRCVPISNHLYFYWYRQILGQKVEFLVSFYNNEISEKSEIFDDQFSVERPDGSNFTLKIRSTKLEDSAMYFCASSGGSWNQPQHFGDGTRLSIL.